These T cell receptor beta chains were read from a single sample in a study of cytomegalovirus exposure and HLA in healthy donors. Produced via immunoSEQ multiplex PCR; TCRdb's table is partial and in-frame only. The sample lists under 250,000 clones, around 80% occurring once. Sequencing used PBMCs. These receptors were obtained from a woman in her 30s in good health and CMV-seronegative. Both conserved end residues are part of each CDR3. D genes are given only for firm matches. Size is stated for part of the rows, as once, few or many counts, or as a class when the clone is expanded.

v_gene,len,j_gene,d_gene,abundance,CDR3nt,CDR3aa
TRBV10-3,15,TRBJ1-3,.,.,TGTGCCATCAGTGGACAGGTCGTCTCAGGAAACACCATATATTTT,CAISGQVVSGNTIYF
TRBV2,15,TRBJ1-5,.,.,TGTGCCAGCAGTGAGACAGAGCCGAGCAATCAGCCCCAGCATTTT,CASSETEPSNQPQHF
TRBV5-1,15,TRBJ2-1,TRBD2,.,TGCGCCAGCAGCTCCGGGACTAGCGGGTCCCATGAGCAGTTCTTC,CASSSGTSGSHEQFF
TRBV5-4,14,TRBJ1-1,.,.,TGTGCCAGCAGCTTGGGGGGGACTAACACTGAAGCTTTCTTT,CASSLGGTNTEAFF
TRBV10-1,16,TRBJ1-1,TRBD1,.,TGCGCCAGCAGTGAGAGGTCCGGGACAGTGAACACTGAAGCTTTCTTT,CASSERSGTVNTEAFF
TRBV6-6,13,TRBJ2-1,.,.,TGTGCCAGCAGTCAGCTCGGAACAGGCCACCAATTCTTC,CASSQLGTGHQFF
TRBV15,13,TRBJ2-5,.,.,TGTGCCACCAGCCCTAGCATTGGAGAGACCCAGTACTTC,CATSPSIGETQYF
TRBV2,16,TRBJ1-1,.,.,TGTGCCAGCAGTGAAGCTCTAGGCAGGGTAGAGACTGAAGCTTTCTTT,CASSEALGRVETEAFF
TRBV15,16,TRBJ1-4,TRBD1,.,TGTGCCACCAGCAGACTCCGGGACAGGAGGAATGAAAAACTGTTTTTT,CATSRLRDRRNEKLFF
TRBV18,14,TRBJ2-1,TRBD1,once,TGTGCCAGCTCACCTAGACAGGGGAACTATGAGCAGTTCTTC,CASSPRQGNYEQFF
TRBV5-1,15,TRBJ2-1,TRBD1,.,TGCGCCAGCAGCTTGTCACAGGGGGCGCGTTATGAGCAGTTCTTC,CASSLSQGARYEQFF
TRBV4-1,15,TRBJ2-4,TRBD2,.,TGCGCCAGCAGCCTTAGTGAAGCGGGGAAAAACATTCAGTACTTC,CASSLSEAGKNIQYF
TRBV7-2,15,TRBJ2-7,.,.,TGTGCCAGCAGCTTGGACTTGGGGGGATGGGGCGGGCAGTACTTC,CASSLDLGGWGGQYF
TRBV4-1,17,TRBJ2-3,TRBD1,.,TGCGCCAGCAGGCATATACAGGGGGCGGTTAGCACAGATACGCAGTATTTT,CASRHIQGAVSTDTQYF
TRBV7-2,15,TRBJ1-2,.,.,TGTGCCAGCAGCTCAGGGCCCTTCAGCTACTATGGCTACACCTTC,CASSSGPFSYYGYTF
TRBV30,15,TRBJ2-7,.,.,TGTGCCTGGAGGCCCTCAGCGGGCGGGTCCTACGAGCAGTACTTC,CAWRPSAGGSYEQYF
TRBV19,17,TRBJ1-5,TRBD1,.,TGTGCCAGTAGTACCGGACAGGGTGGAGCTCTCAATCAGCCCCAGCATTTT,CASSTGQGGALNQPQHF
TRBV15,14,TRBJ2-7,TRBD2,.,TGTGCCACCCAACAAGAGCGGGGGGCAGGCGAGCAGTACTTC,CATQQERGAGEQYF
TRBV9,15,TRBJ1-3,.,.,TGTGCCAGCAGCGTAGGACTGGACTCTGGAAACACCATATATTTT,CASSVGLDSGNTIYF
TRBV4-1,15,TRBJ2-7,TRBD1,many,TGCGCCAGCAGCCTGCCCGGGACAGACTCCTACGAGCAGTACTTC,CASSLPGTDSYEQYF
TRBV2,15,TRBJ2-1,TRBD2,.,TGTGCCAGCAGCTTGACTAGCGGGAGGGCCAATGAGCAGTTCTTC,CASSLTSGRANEQFF
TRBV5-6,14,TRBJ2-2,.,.,TGTGCCAGCAGCTTGGACGGGTTCACCGGGGAGCTGTTTTTT,CASSLDGFTGELFF
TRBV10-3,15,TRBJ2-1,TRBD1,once,TGTGCCATCAGGTCCGGGACAGGGGTGGGCAATGAGCAGTTCTTC,CAIRSGTGVGNEQFF
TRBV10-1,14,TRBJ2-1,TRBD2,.,TGCGCCACCCAGACTAGCGGGAGGGCCGGTGAGCAGTTCTTC,CATQTSGRAGEQFF
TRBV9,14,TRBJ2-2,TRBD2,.,TGTGCCAGCAGCCCGGGGGGGCAGAACGGGGAGCTGTTTTTT,CASSPGGQNGELFF
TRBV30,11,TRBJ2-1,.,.,TGTGCCTGGAGTGCGAGGAAGGAGCAGTTCTTC,CAWSARKEQFF
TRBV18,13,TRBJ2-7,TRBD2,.,TGTGCCAGCTCACCACAGTGGACTAGCGAGCAGTACTTC,CASSPQWTSEQYF
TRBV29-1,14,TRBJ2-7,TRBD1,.,TGCAGCACAAAAAAGGACAGGGGACCCAACGAGCAGTACTTC,CSTKKDRGPNEQYF
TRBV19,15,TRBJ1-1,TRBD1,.,TGTGCCAGTAGACAGGGGGCATGGGGGAACACTGAAGCTTTCTTT,CASRQGAWGNTEAFF
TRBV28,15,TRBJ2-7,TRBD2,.,TGTGCCAGCAGACCCACTAGCGGGGGCTCCTACGAGCAGTACTTC,CASRPTSGGSYEQYF
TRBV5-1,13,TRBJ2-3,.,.,TGCGCCAGCAGCTTGGCGGTGACAGATACGCAGTATTTT,CASSLAVTDTQYF
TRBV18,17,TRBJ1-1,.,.,TGTGCCAGCTCACCAAGGGCCGACAGTCTAAAGGGCGCTGAAGCTTTCTTT,CASSPRADSLKGAEAFF
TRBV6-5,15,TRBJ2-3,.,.,TGTGCCAGCAGTCCCTTTCGGGGTAGCACAGATACGCAGTATTTT,CASSPFRGSTDTQYF
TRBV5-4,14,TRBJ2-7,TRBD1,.,TGTGCCAGCAGCTTGGGGGACAGGGTCTACGAGCAGTACTTC,CASSLGDRVYEQYF
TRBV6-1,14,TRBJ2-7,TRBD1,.,TGTGCCAGCACCCCAACAGGGGGCGTCTACGAGCAGTACTTC,CASTPTGGVYEQYF
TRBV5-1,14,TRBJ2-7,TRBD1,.,TGCGCCAGCAGCTTGGAGCAGACAGGGGGTTTGCAGTACTTC,CASSLEQTGGLQYF
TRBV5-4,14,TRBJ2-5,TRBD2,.,TGTGCCAGCAGCTTGGTAGCGGGAGAAGAGACCCAGTACTTC,CASSLVAGEETQYF
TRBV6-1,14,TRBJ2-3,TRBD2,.,TGTGCCAGCAGGACTAGCGGGAACACAGATACGCAGTATTTT,CASRTSGNTDTQYF
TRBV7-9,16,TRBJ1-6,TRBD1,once,TGTGCCAGCAGCGTGGGGACAGGGAAACGGAATTCACCCCTCCACTTT,CASSVGTGKRNSPLHF
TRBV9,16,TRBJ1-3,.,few,TGTGCCAGCAGCCCCCTGTCTCGTAGCTCTGGAAACACCATATATTTT,CASSPLSRSSGNTIYF
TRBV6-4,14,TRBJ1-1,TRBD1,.,TGTGCCAGCAGTGACTCAAAGGGACAGACTGAAGCTTTCTTT,CASSDSKGQTEAFF
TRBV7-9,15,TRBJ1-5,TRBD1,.,TGTGCCAGCAGCTCCGCGGTTACAGGGGGCCGGCCCCAGCATTTT,CASSSAVTGGRPQHF
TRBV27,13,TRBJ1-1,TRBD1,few,TGTGCCAGCAGATCGACAGGGGGGACTGAAGCTTTCTTT,CASRSTGGTEAFF
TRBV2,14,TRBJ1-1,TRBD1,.,TGTGCCAGCAGGAGGGGACAGGGGGCCACTGAAGCTTTCTTT,CASRRGQGATEAFF
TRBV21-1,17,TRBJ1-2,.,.,TGTGCCAGCAGCCATTGTCCCGGGACAGGGTTTGGTGATGGCTACACCTTC,CASSHCPGTGFGDGYTF
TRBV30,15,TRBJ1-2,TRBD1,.,TGTGCCTGGAGTTCGGACAGGCTCCTCGGATATGGCTACACCTTC,CAWSSDRLLGYGYTF
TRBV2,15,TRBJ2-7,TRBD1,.,TGTGCCAGCATTGACACGGACAGGCACCCCTACGAGCAGTACTTC,CASIDTDRHPYEQYF
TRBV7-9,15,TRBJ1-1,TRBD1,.,TGTGCCAGCACTCCGGGACAGGCTATGAACACTGAAGCTTTCTTT,CASTPGQAMNTEAFF
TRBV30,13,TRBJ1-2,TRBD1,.,TGTGCCTGGAGTACAGGGGCAACTATTGGCTACACCTTC,CAWSTGATIGYTF
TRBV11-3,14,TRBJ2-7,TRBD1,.,TGTGCCAGCAGTCAGGACAGGGTGAGTCGCGAGCAGTACTTC,CASSQDRVSREQYF
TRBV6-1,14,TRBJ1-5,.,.,TGTGCCAGCAGTGAATCGGGAAACGATCAGCCCCAGCATTTT,CASSESGNDQPQHF
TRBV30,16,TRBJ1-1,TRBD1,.,TGTGCCTGGAGTGGACAGGGGAGGGGAGAGAACACTGAAGCTTTCTTT,CAWSGQGRGENTEAFF